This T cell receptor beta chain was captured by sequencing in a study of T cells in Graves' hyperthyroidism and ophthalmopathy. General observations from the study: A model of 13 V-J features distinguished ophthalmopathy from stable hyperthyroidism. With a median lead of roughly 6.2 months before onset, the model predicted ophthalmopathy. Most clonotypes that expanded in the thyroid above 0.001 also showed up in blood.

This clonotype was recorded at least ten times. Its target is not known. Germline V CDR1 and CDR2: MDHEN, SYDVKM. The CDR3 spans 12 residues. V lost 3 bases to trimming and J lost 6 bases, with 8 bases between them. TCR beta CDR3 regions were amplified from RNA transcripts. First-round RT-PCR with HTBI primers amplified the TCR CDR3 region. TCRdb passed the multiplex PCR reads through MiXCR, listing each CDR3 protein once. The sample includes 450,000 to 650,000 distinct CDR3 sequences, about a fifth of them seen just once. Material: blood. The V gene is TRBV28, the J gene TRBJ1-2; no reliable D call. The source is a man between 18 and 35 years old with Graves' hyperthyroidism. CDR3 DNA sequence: TGTGCCAGCAGTTTTCAGGTTGATGGCTACACCTTC. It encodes CASSFQVDGYTF.